The 23 T cell receptor beta chains below were found in one sample sequenced in a study of cytomegalovirus exposure and HLA in healthy donors. PCR amplification relied on 60 Vbeta primers (plus 13 Jbeta primers). Here immunoSEQ multiplex PCR was the method, and the copy in TCRdb shows in-frame clones only, minus some. The sample includes roughly 70,000 clones, roughly 81% of them seen just once. Sequencing was carried out using PBMCs. These receptors came from a human donor in good health.

The CDR3 DNA reads TGTGCCAGCAGCCTACCCGGGACACTCCATGCAACTAATGAAAAACTGTTTTTT. Translated, it gives CASSLPGTLHATNEKLFF. V usage is TRBV28 and J usage is TRBJ1-4, with D possibly being TRBD1 (6 bases). The CDR3 has 18 amino acids. With 6 bases removed from V and 0 bases from J, the gap between germline ends came to 20 bases. The germline CDR1 and CDR2 sequences are MDHEN and SYDVKM.

CDR3 DNA sequence: TGTGCCAGCAGTTACTCGACCCCAGGGGCTAATCAGCCCCAGCATTTT. Translating it yields CASSYSTPGANQPQHF. J is TRBJ1-5 and V is TRBV6-5, with D possibly being TRBD1 (6 bases). This CDR3 contains 16 residues. V was trimmed by 0 bases and J by 4 bases, leaving 13 bases between them. Germline assignment: CDR1 MNHEY and CDR2 SVGAGI.

The chain couples TRBV19 to TRBJ1-3; D unclear. The CDR3 sequence is 15 residues long. Trimming removed 6 bases from V and 0 bases from J, with 12 bases in between. Germline lookup yields CDR1 LNHDA and CDR2 SQIVND (reference sequence). CDR3 region: CASSGRLDSGNTIYF. Written as DNA, the CDR3 is TGTGCCAGTAGCGGCCGACTGGACTCTGGAAACACCATATATTTT.

V and J are TRBV6-5 and TRBJ2-1, with D maybe TRBD2 (6 bases). The V gene's germline CDR1 is MNHEY and CDR2 SVGAGI. The CDR3 contains 14 residues. The germline V and J ends were trimmed by 5 bases and 0 bases, with 8 bases remaining between them. In DNA, the CDR3 is TGTGCCAGCAGTCTGGGGGGCTCCTACAATGAGCAGTTCTTC. Translating it yields CASSLGGSYNEQFF.

This rearrangement joins TRBV15 to TRBJ1-2, with unresolved D. The V gene's germline CDR1 is LNHNV and CDR2 YYDKDF (reference sequence). The CDR3 consists of 15 residues. V lost 0 bases and J lost 2, with 10 bases in between. Written as DNA, the CDR3 is TGTGCCACCAGCAGAGATACGACGGGGAACTATGGCTACACCTTC. Its protein is CATSRDTTGNYGYTF.

V usage is TRBV4-1 and J usage is TRBJ1-1; D gene uncertain. Germline CDR1 MGHRA, CDR2 YSYEKL. V lost 2 bases and J 5 bases, leaving 15 bases between the germline ends. This CDR3 has 15 amino acids. CDR3 amino acids: CASSQLSGPRTEAFF. DNA of the CDR3: TGCGCCAGCAGCCAATTAAGTGGCCCGAGGACTGAAGCTTTCTTT.

This clone was seen only once. This rearrangement joins TRBV6-5 to TRBJ2-2; 10 bases match TRBD1. The CDR3 extends over 15 amino acids. V lost 5 bases, J lost 3 bases, and 3 bases stayed unmatched. Germline V gene sequence: CDR1 MNHEY, CDR2 SVGAGI. In DNA, the CDR3 is TGTGCCAGCAGTACGGGACAGGGGTACACCGGGGAGCTGTTTTTT. The encoded protein is CASSTGQGYTGELFF.

The genes are TRBV30 and TRBJ2-7; 10 bases align to TRBD2. V was pared by 0 bases and J by 9 bases, with 8 bases of the junction left unmatched. There are 14 residues in the CDR3. CDR1 and CDR2 (germline): GTSNPN, SVGIG (reference sequence). CDR3 protein: CAWSVPWTSGSQYF. Here the CDR3 DNA reads TGTGCCTGGAGTGTACCTTGGACTAGCGGCTCGCAGTACTTC.

This clone was counted a few times. The chain carries TRBV5-1 and TRBJ2-1, with 16 nucleotides matching TRBD2. Germline loops: CDR1 SGHRS, CDR2 YFSETQ. Trimming cost V 4 bases and J 10 bases; bases outside gene matches: 5. There are 15 residues in the CDR3. CDR3 DNA sequence: TGCGCCAGCAGCGGGACTAGCGGGAGGGCCAGCGAGCAGTTCTTC. It encodes CASSGTSGRASEQFF.

The gene calls are TRBV5-1 and TRBJ1-2; no definite D call. Germline V gives CDR1 SGHRS, CDR2 YFSETQ. Trimming removed 0 bases from V and 4 bases from J, with 7 bases in between. This CDR3 has 13 amino acids. CDR3 amino acids: CASSLDTPYGYTF. DNA for the CDR3: TGCGCCAGCAGCTTGGACACCCCCTATGGCTACACCTTC. Full variable domain (outside the CDR3, taken from reference TRBV5-1 and TRBJ1-2): KAGVTQTPRYLIKTRGQQVTLSCSPISGHRSVSWYQQTPGQGLQFLFEYFSETQRNKGNFPGRFSGRQFSNSRSEMNVSTLELGDSALYLCASSLDTPYGYTFGSGTRLTVV.

In its sample, this clone was seen a few times. V usage is TRBV18 and J usage is TRBJ1-1, with D hard to call. The V end lost 0 bases, the J end lost 0 bases, and 11 bases lay between the germline ends. The CDR3 loop spans 16 amino acids. Germline V gives CDR1 KGHSH, CDR2 LQKENI. The CDR3 spells CASSPPSTGMNTEAFF. CDR3 coding DNA: TGTGCCAGCTCACCACCGTCCACGGGGATGAACACTGAAGCTTTCTTT.

The rearrangement uses TRBV5-4 and TRBJ2-7; TRBD1 might be the D (6 bases). The germline gives CDR1 SGHNT, CDR2 YYREEE (reference sequence). Trimming stripped 4 bases from V and 3 bases from J, with 17 bases between. This CDR3 has 15 amino acids. The CDR3 nucleotides are TGTGCCAGCAGCGTGACATCTACAGGGAACTACGAGCAGTACTTC. Translating it yields CASSVTSTGNYEQYF.

This clone is a singleton in its sample. The gene calls are TRBV7-8 and TRBJ2-2; 10 bases match TRBD2. The trim removed 4 bases at V and 9 bases at J, leaving 5 bases unmatched. Germline V gene data show CDR1 as SGHVS and CDR2 as FQNEAQ. There are 14 residues in the CDR3. CDR3 sequence: CASSSGLASRELFF. The CDR3 DNA is TGTGCCAGCAGCTCGGGACTAGCGAGTCGGGAGCTGTTTTTT.

The rearrangement uses TRBV5-1 and TRBJ1-2; TRBD1 aligns across 7 bases. The V gene end was trimmed by 4 bases and the J gene end by 6 bases; junction bases not matched to a gene: 9. The CDR3 is 14 residues long. Germline V lookup: CDR1 SGHRS, CDR2 YFSETQ. DNA of the CDR3: TGCGCCAGCAGCAAGGGACAGTCTACGGATGGCTACACCTTC. The encoded protein is CASSKGQSTDGYTF.

CDR3 sequence (DNA): TGTGCCAGCAGTTTATCGAACCCGGGGAACACTGAAGCTTTCTTT. It yields the protein CASSLSNPGNTEAFF. The V gene is TRBV27, the J gene TRBJ1-1; D gene uncertain. The germline V gene encodes CDR1 MNHEY and CDR2 SMNVEV (reference sequence). The CDR3 covers 15 residues. Between the trimmed V and J ends, which lost 0 bases and 1 base, there was a span of 9 bases.

This sequence joins TRBV30 and TRBJ2-7, with a weak D call TRBD2 (5 bases). V shed 2 bases and J shed 3 bases, with 14 bases lying between them. The CDR3 spans 14 residues. Germline CDR1 is GTSNPN and CDR2 is SVGIG (reference sequence). The CDR3 DNA is TGTGCCTGGAGTCGGTCGGGGTTTGACTACGAGCAGTACTTC. Translating gives CAWSRSGFDYEQYF.

The table lists this clone with a few counts. The chain recombines TRBV2 with TRBJ2-7; D may be TRBD1 (6 bases). Trimming stripped 6 bases from V and 2 bases from J, with 14 bases between. The CDR3 is 14 residues long. The germline gives CDR1 SNHLY, CDR2 FYNNEI. The CDR3 spells CASRPEDRTYEQYF. As DNA, the CDR3 is TGTGCCAGCAGGCCTGAGGACAGAACCTACGAGCAGTACTTC.

The chain is built from TRBV6-5 and TRBJ2-5, with 8 bases identical to TRBD2. The assigned J gene may be wrong: the sequence end matches TRBJ2-7 better. This CDR3 comprises 15 residues. CDR1 and CDR2 from the germline V gene are MNHEY and SVGAGI. The CDR3 region is CASTNSGGLSYEQYF. DNA for the CDR3: TGTGCCAGCACTAACAGCGGGGGCCTCTCCTACGAGCAGTACTTC.

This clone has only a few counts. This chain links TRBV5-5 with TRBJ1-4; 8 nucleotides match TRBD1. The junction had 9 bases not matched to a gene; V was cut back by 4 bases and J by 7 bases. Germline CDR1 and CDR2: SGHKS and YYEKEE (reference sequence). The CDR3 runs to 15 residues. This chain's CDR3 is CASSLRSDRGEKLFF. The CDR3 nucleotides read TGTGCCAGCAGCCTTAGGTCAGACAGGGGTGAAAAACTGTTTTTT.

The rearrangement joins TRBV30 to TRBJ1-5, with D unclear. CDR1 and CDR2 (germline): GTSNPN, SVGIG (reference sequence). V dropped 2 bases and J dropped 5 bases, with 7 bases sitting between them. The CDR3 runs to 12 residues. In DNA form, the CDR3 reads TGTGCCTGGAGTTACGCGGATCAGCCCCAGCATTTT. Translating gives CAWSYADQPQHF.

The chain recombines TRBV9 with TRBJ2-3, with 10 bases lining up with TRBD2. CDR3 size: 15 residues. The J segment lost 5 bases and the V segment lost 3 bases, leaving 6 bases of the junction unmatched. Germline CDR1 and CDR2: SGDLS and YYNGEE. The CDR3 DNA is TGTGCCAGCAGCGGTCAAGCGGGAGGGGGAGATACGCAGTATTTT. Its translation is CASSGQAGGGDTQYF.

This rearrangement joins TRBV25-1 to TRBJ2-2; D remains ambiguous. V lost 5 bases to trimming and J lost 6 bases, with 10 bases between them. The CDR3 covers 13 residues. Germline-derived CDR1 and CDR2 are MGHDK and SYGVNS. The CDR3 DNA is TGTGCCAGCAGTCCCTTGGGCGCCGGGGAGCTGTTTTTT. Translating gives CASSPLGAGELFF.

This clone has just a few counts. The V and J genes are TRBV9 and TRBJ2-1; D possibly corresponds to TRBD1 (5 bases). V was cut by 0 bases and J by 2 bases, with 9 bases left in between. CDR1 and CDR2 from the germline V gene are SGDLS and YYNGEE. The CDR3 has 15 residues. CDR3 sequence: CASSVGGNPYNEQFF. CDR3 DNA: TGTGCCAGCAGCGTAGGGGGCAATCCCTACAATGAGCAGTTCTTC.